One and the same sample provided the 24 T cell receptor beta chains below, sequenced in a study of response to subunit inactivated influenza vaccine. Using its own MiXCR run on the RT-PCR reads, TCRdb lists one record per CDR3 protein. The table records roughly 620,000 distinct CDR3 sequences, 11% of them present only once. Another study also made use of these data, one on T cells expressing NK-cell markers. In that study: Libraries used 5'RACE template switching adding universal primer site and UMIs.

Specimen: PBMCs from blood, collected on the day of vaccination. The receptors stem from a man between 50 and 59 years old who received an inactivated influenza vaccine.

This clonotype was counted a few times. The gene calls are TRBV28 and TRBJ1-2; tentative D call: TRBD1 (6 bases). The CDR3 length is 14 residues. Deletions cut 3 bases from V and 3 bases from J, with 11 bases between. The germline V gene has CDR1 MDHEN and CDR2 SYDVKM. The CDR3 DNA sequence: TGTGCCAGCAGTTTCGAGGACAGAGACTATGGCTACACCTTC. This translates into CASSFEDRDYGYTF.

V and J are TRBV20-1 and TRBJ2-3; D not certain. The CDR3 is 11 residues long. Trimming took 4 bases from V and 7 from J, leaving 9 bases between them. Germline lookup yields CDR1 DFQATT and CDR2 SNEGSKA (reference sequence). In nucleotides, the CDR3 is TGCAGTGCTAACTATCTGAATACGCAGTATTTT. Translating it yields CSANYLNTQYF.

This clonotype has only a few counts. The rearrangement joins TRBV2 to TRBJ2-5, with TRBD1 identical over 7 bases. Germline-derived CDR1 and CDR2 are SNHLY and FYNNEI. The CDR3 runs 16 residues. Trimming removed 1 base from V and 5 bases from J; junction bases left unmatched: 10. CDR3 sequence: CASSEEAGGVRETQYF. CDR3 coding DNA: TGTGCCAGCAGTGAAGAGGCAGGGGGAGTTCGGGAGACCCAGTACTTC.

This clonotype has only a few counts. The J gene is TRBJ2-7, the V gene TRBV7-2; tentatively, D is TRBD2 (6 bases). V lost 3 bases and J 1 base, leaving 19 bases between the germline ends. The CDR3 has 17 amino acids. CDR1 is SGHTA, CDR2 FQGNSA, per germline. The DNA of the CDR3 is TGTGCCAGCAGCTTTCCCCGATCGGGGGACCAATCCTACGAGCAGTACTTC. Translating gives CASSFPRSGDQSYEQYF.

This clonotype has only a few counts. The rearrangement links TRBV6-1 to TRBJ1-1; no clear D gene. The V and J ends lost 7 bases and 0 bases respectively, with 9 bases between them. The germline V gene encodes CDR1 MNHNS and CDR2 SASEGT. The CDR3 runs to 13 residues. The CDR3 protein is CASTARLNTEAFF. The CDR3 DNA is TGTGCCAGCACGGCACGGTTGAACACTGAAGCTTTCTTT.

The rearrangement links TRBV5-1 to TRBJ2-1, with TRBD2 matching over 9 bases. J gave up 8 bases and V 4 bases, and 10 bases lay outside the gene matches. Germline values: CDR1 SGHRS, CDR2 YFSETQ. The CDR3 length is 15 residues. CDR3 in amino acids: CASSLGLAGIDEQFF. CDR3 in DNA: TGCGCCAGCAGCCTCGGGCTAGCGGGAATAGATGAGCAGTTCTTC.

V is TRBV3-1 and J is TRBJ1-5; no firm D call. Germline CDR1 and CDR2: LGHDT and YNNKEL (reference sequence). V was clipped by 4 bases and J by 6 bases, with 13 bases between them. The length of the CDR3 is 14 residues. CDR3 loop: CASSRTTSTQPQHF. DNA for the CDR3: TGTGCCAGCAGCCGGACCACCTCCACTCAGCCCCAGCATTTT.

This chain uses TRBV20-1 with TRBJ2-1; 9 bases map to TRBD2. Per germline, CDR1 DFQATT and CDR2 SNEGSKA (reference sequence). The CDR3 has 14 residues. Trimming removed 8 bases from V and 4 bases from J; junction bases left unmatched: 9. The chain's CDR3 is CSSRSGSTYNEQFF. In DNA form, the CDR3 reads TGCAGTTCTCGTAGCGGGAGTACTTACAATGAGCAGTTCTTC.

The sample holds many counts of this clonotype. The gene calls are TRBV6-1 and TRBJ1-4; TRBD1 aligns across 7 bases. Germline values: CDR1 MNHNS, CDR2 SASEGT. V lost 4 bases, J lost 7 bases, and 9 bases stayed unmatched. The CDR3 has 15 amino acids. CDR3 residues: CASSVLTGYSEKLFF. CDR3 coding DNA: TGTGCCAGCAGTGTCCTGACAGGGTACTCTGAAAAACTGTTTTTT.

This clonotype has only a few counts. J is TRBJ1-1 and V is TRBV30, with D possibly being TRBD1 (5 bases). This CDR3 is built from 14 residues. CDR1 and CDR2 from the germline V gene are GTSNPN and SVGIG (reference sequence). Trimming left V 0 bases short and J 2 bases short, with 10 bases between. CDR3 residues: CAWSVGGVNTEAFF. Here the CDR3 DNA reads TGTGCCTGGAGTGTTGGAGGGGTCAACACTGAAGCTTTCTTT.

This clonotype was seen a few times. The CDR3 protein is CASSQDGLAVAEQFF. The CDR3 coding sequence is TGCGCCAGCAGCCAAGATGGCCTAGCGGTGGCTGAGCAGTTCTTC. This rearrangement joins TRBV4-3 to TRBJ2-1; TRBD2 matches 7 bases. V gave up 0 bases and J gave up 9 bases; unmatched junction bases: 8. The CDR3 consists of 15 residues. CDR1 and CDR2 from the germline V gene are LGHNA and YSLEER.

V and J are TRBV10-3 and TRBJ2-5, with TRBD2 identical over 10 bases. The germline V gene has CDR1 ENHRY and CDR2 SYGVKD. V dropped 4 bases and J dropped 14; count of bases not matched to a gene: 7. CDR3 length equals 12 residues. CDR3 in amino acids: CAISVAGGDYYF. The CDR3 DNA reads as TGTGCCATCAGTGTAGCGGGGGGCGACTATTACTTC.

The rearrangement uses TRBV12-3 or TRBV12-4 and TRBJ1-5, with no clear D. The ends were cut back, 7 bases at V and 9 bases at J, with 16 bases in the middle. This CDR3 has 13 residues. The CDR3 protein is CASTPRPGGPQHF. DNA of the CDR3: TGTGCCAGCACCCCCCGGCCAGGCGGGCCCCAGCATTTT.

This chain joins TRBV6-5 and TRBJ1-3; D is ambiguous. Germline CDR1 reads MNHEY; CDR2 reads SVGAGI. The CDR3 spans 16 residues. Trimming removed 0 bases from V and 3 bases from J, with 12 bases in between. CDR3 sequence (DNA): TGTGCCAGCAGTTACTCTATATCGGCTGATGGAAACACCATATATTTT. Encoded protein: CASSYSISADGNTIYF.

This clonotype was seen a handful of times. Here the CDR3 reads CASTSLGRRTF. The CDR3 nucleotides are TGTGCCAGCACCTCCCTTGGGAGGCGCACCTTC. This chain joins TRBV5-6 and TRBJ1-2; D remains unclear. The CDR3 has 11 amino acids. Trimming left V 6 bases short and J 13 bases short, with 16 bases between. In germline, CDR1 is SGHDT, CDR2 YYEEEE.

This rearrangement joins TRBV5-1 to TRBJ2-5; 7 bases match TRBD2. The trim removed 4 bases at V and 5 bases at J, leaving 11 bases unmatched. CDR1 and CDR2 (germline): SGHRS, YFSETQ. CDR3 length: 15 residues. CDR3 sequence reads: CASSEMGLTLETQYF. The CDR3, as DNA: TGCGCCAGCAGCGAAATGGGACTAACCTTGGAGACCCAGTACTTC.

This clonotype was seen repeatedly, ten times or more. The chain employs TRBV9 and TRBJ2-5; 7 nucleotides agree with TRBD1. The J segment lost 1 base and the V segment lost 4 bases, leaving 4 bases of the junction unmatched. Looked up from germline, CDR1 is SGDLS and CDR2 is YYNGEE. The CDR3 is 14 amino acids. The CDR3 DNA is TGTGCCAGCAGCACTGGGACAGTCCAAGAGACCCAGTACTTC. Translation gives CASSTGTVQETQYF.

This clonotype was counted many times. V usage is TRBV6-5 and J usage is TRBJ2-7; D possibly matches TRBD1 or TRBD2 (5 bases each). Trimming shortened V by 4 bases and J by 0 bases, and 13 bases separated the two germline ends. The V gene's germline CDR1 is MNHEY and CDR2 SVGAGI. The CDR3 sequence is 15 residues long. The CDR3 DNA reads TGTGCCAGCAGTTCCTCGGGACGAAGCTCCTACGAGCAGTACTTC. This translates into CASSSSGRSSYEQYF.

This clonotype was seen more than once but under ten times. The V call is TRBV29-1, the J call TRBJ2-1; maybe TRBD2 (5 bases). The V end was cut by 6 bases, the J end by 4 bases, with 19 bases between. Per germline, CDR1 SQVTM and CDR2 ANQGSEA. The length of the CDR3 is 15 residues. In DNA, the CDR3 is TGCAGCGTAGACCCCGGGGTGGGGAGTTACAATGAGCAGTTCTTC. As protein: CSVDPGVGSYNEQFF.

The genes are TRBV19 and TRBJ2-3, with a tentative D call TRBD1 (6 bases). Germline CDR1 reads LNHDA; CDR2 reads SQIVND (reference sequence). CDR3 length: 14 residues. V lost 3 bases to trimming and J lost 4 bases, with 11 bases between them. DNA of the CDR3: TGTGCCAGTAGTATGAGGCAGGGGCCAGATACGCAGTATTTT. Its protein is CASSMRQGPDTQYF.

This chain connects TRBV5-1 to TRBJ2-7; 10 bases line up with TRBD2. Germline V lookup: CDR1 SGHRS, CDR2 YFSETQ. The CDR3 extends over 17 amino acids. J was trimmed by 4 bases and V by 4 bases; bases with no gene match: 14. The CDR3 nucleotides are TGCGCCAGCAGCCCTCGTCTAGCGGGAGCCCTGGGGTACGAGCAGTACTTC. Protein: CASSPRLAGALGYEQYF.

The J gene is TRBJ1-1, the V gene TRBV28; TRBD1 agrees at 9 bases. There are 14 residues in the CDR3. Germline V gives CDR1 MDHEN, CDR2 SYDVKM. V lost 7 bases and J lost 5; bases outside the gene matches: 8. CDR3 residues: CASITTGGGTEAFF. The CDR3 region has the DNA TGTGCCAGCATCACGACAGGGGGGGGGACTGAAGCTTTCTTT.

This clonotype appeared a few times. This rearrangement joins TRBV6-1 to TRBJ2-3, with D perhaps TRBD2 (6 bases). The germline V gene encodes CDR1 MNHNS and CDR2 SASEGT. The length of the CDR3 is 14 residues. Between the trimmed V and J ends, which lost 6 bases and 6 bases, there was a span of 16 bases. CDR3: CASRPTPAGDTQYF. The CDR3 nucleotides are TGTGCCAGCAGGCCCACACCGGCGGGGGATACGCAGTATTTT.

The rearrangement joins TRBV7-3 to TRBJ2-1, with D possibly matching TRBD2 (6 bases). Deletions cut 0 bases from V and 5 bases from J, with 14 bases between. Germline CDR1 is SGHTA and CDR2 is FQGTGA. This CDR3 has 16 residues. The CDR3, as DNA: TGTGCCAGCAGCTTAACCCCTTCCGGGACTGACAATGAGCAGTTCTTC. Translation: CASSLTPSGTDNEQFF.